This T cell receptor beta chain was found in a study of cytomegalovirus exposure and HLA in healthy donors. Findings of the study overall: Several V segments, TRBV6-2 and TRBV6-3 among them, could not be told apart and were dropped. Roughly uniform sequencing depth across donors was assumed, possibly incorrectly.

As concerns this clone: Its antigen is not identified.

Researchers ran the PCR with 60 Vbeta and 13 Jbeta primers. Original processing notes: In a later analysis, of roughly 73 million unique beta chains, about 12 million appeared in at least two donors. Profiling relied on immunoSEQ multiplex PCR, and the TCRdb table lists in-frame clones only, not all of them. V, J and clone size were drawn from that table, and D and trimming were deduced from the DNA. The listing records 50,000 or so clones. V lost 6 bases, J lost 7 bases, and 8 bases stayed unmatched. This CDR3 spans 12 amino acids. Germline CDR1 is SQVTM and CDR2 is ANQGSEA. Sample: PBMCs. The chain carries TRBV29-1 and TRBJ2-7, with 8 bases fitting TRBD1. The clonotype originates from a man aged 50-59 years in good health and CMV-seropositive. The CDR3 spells CSVGTGRMEQYF. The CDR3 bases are TGCAGCGTCGGGACAGGTAGGATGGAGCAGTACTTC.